This T cell receptor beta chain is from a study of blood T cell repertoires in COVID-19. Study-level information: PBMCs, B-cell-depleted T cells, or T cells provided the cDNA or gDNA that made up the material.

Germline V gene lookup returns CDR1 SGHTA and CDR2 FQGNSA. Trimming stripped 5 bases from V and 0 bases from J, with 14 bases between. This CDR3 is 16 amino acids long. As originally analysed: It was from reference gene primer amplification that nucleated cell counts were estimated. Libraries were prepared by immunoSEQ multiplex PCR; TCRdb keeps only in-frame clonotypes and omits some of them. V, J and clone size reflect that table, while D and trimming were determined from the DNA. The repertoire consists of approximately 190,000 clones, with around 80% occurring once and the leading ten covering about 6.9%.

The chain has TRBV7-2 and TRBJ2-1, with D unresolved. The sequencing sample was made of peripheral blood. The receptor was derived from a man aged 60 to 75 with acute or convalescent COVID-19. The CDR3: CASSLLPHNSYNEQFF. CDR3 nucleotides: TGTGCCAGCAGCCTACTACCCCATAACTCCTACAATGAGCAGTTCTTC.